Listed below are T cell receptor beta chains from one sample, sequenced in a study of blood T cells in healthy people across ages. TCRdb recomputed calls from the 5' RACE reads with MiXCR, one row per CDR3 protein. The sample contains hundreds of thousands of distinct CDR3 sequences, 45% to 50% of which appear only once. The sample taken for sequencing was blood. The receptors shown here come from an older woman in good health. The CDR3 runs from the conserved cysteine through the conserved F or W. Clone size is not always given. Where it is, it says once, few, many or a class for expanded clones.

TRBV7-9	NA	NA	CASSQIFERAEQYF
TRBV27	TRBJ2-3	NA	CASSLGLAMGRGNTDTQYF
TRBV6-1	TRBJ1-1	NA	CASSDPGRAEAFF
TRBV7-2	TRBJ2-1	few	CASSRRTSGWDEQFF
TRBV7-9	TRBJ2-3	NA	CASSLGQGDTDTQYF
TRBV5-4	TRBJ2-7	few	CASSLWASGKHEQYF
TRBV7-2	TRBJ2-5	NA	CASSPTRAEETQYF
TRBV7-3	TRBJ2-5	NA	CASNGMGCRETQYF
TRBV24-1	TRBJ2-5	many	CATAEREDEQYF
TRBV28	NA	NA	CASTRGVYEQYF
TRBV4-1	TRBJ2-1	NA	CASSQDLSGSWNEQFF
TRBV29-1	TRBJ2-3	NA	CSVDGGASGGTDTQYF
TRBV7-2	TRBJ1-6	NA	CARSLDFDSPLHF
TRBV4-1	TRBJ2-1	NA	CASSQEGRRASEQFF
TRBV4-3	TRBJ2-5	NA	CAGSQALDQETQYF
TRBV10-3	TRBJ2-7	NA	CAISEGAGTSEQYF
TRBV9	TRBJ1-4	NA	CAGSASPGDKLFF
TRBV29-1	TRBJ2-7	NA	CGIQTDRADEQYF
TRBV29-1	TRBJ2-7	NA	CSIGRGGSHEQYF
TRBV7-3	TRBJ1-1	few	CASSLMGATGVTEAFF
TRBV5-1	TRBJ1-1	few	CASSSTGFAEAFF
TRBV24-1	TRBJ2-5	NA	CATSEGQGGKTQYF
TRBV27	TRBJ2-7	few	CASSVLRGSYEQYF
TRBV4-3	TRBJ1-2	NA	CASSSAGASTANYGYTF
TRBV11-2	TRBJ2-5	many	CASSLMVGEETQYF
TRBV6-2/TRBV6-3	TRBJ2-7	NA	CASSYPGDQYF
TRBV9	TRBJ2-2	NA	CASKGDATNTGELFF
TRBV5-1	TRBJ2-1	few	CASSLDPGLAGDEQFF
TRBV12-3/TRBV12-4	TRBJ2-1	few	CASSLGTPDNEQFF
TRBV20-1	TRBJ2-7	many	CSARGLAGYEQYF
TRBV27	TRBJ1-1	few	CASSWDRRHTEAFF
TRBV2	TRBJ2-2	few	CATRPNTGELFF
TRBV5-8	TRBJ2-1	NA	CASQTSGRGVNEQFF
TRBV7-2	TRBJ1-1	NA	CASSFRGREAFF
TRBV2	TRBJ2-5	few	CASSEAGATQETQYF
TRBV28	TRBJ1-2	many	CASRTGGYGYTF
TRBV15	TRBJ2-7	NA	CATSRDFLSEQYF
TRBV7-2	TRBJ1-6	few	CASGNSYNSPLHF
TRBV29-1	TRBJ2-2	NA	CSGRTDRGETGELFF
TRBV7-3	TRBJ2-1	NA	CASSLHRGDEQFF
TRBV6-2/TRBV6-3	TRBJ2-1	few	CASSYSGRQFF
TRBV5-1	TRBJ2-4	NA	CASSLTGSENIQYF
TRBV3-1	TRBJ2-5	NA	CASSDDPLGTQYF
TRBV5-1	TRBJ2-5	few	CASSPGRNGLAGRETQYF
TRBV5-1	TRBJ2-7	NA	CASSGTGNSYEQYF
TRBV10-3	TRBJ1-1	NA	CATNREMNTEAFF
TRBV10-3	TRBJ1-2	few	CAISVQPLGRGYTF
TRBV18	TRBJ2-3	few	CASSAQGDTQYF
TRBV29-1	TRBJ2-7	few	CSVEYNEQYF
TRBV4-3	TRBJ2-3	NA	CAGSQDGSGRGSDTQYF
TRBV7-3	TRBJ2-3	few	CASSSDTTDTQYF